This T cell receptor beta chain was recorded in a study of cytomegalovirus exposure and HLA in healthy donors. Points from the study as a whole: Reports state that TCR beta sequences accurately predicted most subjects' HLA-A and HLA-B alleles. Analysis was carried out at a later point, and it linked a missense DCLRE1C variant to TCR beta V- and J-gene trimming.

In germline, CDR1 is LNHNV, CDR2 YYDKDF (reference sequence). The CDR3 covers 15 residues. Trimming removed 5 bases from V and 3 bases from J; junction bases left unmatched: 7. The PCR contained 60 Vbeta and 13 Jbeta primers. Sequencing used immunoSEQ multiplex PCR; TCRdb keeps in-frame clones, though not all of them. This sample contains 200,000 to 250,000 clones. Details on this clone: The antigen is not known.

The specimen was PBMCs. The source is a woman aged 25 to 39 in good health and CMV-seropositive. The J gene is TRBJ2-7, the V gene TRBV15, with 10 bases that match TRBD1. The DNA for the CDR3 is TGTGCCACCAGCGAAGGACAGGGGGGAGGCTACGAGCAGTACTTC. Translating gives CATSEGQGGGYEQYF.